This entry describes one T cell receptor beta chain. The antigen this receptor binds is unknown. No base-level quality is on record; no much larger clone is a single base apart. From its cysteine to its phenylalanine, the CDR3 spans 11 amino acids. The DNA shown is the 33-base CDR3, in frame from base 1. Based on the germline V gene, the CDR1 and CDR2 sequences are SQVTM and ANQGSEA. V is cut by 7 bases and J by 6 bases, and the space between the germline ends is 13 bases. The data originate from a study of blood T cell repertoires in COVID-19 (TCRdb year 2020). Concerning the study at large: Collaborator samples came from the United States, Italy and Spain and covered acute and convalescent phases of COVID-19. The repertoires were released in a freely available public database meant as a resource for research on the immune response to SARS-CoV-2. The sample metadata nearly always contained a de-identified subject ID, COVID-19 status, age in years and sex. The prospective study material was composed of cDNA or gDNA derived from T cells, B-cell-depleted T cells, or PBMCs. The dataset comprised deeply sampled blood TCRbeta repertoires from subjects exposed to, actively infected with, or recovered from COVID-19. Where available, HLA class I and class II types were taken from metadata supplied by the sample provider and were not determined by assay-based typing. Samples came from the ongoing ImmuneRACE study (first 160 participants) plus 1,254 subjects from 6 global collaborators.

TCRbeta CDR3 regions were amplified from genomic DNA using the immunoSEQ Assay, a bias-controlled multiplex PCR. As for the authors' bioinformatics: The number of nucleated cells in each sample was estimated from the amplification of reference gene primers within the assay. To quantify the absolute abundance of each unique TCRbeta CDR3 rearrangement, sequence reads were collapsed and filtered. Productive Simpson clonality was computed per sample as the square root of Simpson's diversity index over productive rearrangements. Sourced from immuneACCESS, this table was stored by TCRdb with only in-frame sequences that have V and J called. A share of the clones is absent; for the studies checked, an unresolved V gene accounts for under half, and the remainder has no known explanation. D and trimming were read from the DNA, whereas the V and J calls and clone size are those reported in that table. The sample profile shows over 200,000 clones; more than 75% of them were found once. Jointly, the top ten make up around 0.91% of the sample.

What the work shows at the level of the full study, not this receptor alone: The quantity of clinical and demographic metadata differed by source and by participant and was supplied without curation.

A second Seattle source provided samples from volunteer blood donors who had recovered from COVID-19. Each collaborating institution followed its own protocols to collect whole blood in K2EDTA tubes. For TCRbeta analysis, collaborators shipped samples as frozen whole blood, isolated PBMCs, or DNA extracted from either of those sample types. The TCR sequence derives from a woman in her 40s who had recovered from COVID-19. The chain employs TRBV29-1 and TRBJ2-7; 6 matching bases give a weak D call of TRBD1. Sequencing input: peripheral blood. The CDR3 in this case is CSGRLGGEQYF. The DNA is TGCAGCGGTCGCTTAGGGGGCGAGCAGTACTTC.